This T cell receptor beta chain was observed in a study of T cell repertoires in cytomegalovirus infection. TCRdb re-called the reads with MiXCR, one entry per CDR3 protein. Of around 900,000 distinct CDR3 sequences listed, around 32% were seen once; the top ten hold roughly 12%. V was pared by 2 bases and J by 0 bases, with 7 bases between. This CDR3 has 14 amino acids. Germline V gene lookup returns CDR1 SEHNR and CDR2 FQNEAQ (reference sequence). Worth noting for this clonotype: Antigen: not known.

The material sequenced was cultured CD8+ T cells from PBMCs, taken from culture after CMV antigen stimulation. The genes are TRBV7-9 and TRBJ2-5; D unresolved. The TCR sequence derives from a human donor in good health (CMV status not recorded). Some clones in this sample may be carry-over from other donors' samples. The CDR3 DNA sequence: TGTGCCAGCAGCTTAAAGGTGTACCAAGAGACCCAGTACTTC. Encoded protein: CASSLKVYQETQYF.